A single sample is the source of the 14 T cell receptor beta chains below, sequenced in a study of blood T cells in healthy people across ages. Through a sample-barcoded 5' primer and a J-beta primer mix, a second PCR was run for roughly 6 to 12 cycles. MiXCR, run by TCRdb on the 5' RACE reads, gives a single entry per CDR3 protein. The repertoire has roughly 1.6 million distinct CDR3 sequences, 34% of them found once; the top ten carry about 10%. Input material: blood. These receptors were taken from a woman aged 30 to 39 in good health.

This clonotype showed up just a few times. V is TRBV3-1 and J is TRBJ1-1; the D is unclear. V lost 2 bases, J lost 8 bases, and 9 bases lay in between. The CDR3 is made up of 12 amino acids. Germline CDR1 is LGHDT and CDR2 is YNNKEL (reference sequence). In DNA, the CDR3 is TGTGCCAGCAGCCAATGGCTGGGGGAAGCTTTCTTT. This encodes CASSQWLGEAFF.

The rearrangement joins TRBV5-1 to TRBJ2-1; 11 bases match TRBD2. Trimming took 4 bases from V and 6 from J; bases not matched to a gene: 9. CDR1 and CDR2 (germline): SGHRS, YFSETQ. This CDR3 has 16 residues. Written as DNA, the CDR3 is TGCGCCAGCAGCCCCCCCCCTAGCGGGGGGTTCAATGAGCAGTTCTTC. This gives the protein CASSPPPSGGFNEQFF.

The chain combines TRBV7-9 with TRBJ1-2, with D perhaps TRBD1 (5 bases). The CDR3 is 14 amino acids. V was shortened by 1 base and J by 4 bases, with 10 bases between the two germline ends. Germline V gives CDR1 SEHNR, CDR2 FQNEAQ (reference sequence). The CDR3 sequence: CASSLDPGIYGYTF. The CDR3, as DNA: TGTGCCAGCAGCTTAGATCCAGGGATCTATGGCTACACCTTC.

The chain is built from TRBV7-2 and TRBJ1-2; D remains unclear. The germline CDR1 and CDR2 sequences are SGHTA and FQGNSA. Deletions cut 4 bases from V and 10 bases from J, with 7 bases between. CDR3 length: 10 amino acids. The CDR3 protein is CASSCGVYTF. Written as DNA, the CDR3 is TGTGCCAGCAGCTGCGGAGTCTACACCTTC.

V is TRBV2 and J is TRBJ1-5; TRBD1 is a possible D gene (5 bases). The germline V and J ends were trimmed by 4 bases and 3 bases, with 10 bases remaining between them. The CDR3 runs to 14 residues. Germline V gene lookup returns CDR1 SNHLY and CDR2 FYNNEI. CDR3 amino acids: CASSGDRLNQPQHF. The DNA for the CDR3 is TGTGCCAGCAGTGGAGACAGACTCAATCAGCCCCAGCATTTT. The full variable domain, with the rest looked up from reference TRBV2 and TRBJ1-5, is EPEVTQTPSHQVTQMGQEVILRCVPISNHLYFYWYRQILGQKVEFLVSFYNNEISEKSEIFDDQFSVERPDGSNFTLKIRSTKLEDSAMYFCASSGDRLNQPQHFGDGTRLSIL.

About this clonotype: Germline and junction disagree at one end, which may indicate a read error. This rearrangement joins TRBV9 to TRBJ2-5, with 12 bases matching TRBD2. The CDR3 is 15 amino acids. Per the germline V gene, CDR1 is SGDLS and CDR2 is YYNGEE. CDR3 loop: CAGSVAGTSGETQYF. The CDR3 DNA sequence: TGTGCCGGCAGCGTGGCGGGGACTAGCGGGGAGACCCAGTACTTC.

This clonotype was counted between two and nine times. CDR3 DNA sequence: TGTGCCACCTGGGACTTGGGACCGCACACAGATACGCAGTATTTT. Encoded protein: CATWDLGPHTDTQYF. The rearrangement uses TRBV6-2 or TRBV6-3 and TRBJ2-3, with D perhaps TRBD2 (6 bases). V was trimmed by 10 bases and J by 2 bases, leaving 19 bases between them. The CDR3 has 15 amino acids. CDR1 is MNHEY, CDR2 SVGEGT, per germline.

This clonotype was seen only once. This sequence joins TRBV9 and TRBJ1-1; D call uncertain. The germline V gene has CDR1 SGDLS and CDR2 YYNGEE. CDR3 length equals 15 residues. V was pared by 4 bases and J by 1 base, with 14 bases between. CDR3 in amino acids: CASSPNSGRNTEAFF. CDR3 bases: TGTGCCAGCAGCCCCAACAGTGGCAGGAACACTGAAGCTTTCTTT.

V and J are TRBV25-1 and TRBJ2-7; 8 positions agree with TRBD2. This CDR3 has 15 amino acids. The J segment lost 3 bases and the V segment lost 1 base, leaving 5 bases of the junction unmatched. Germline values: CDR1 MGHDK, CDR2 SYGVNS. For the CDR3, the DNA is TGTGCCAGCAGTGAATGGGGCGGGGGGAACTACGAGCAGTACTTC. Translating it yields CASSEWGGGNYEQYF.

This chain's CDR3 is CASSRASGENQPQHF. The CDR3 DNA reads TGTGCCAGCAGTAGGGCTTCAGGGGAGAATCAGCCCCAGCATTTT. The chain couples TRBV6-6 to TRBJ1-5; TRBD1 might be the D (6 bases). With 5 bases removed from V and 4 bases from J, the gap between germline ends came to 15 bases. The CDR3 is made up of 15 amino acids. The germline V gene encodes CDR1 MNHNY and CDR2 SVGAGI (reference sequence).

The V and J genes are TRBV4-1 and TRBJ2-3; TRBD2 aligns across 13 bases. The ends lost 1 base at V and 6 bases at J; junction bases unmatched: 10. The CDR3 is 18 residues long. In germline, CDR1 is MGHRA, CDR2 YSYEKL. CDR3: CASSQVLRLAGGGDTQYF. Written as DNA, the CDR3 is TGCGCCAGCAGCCAAGTCCTACGACTAGCGGGGGGAGGTGATACGCAGTATTTT.

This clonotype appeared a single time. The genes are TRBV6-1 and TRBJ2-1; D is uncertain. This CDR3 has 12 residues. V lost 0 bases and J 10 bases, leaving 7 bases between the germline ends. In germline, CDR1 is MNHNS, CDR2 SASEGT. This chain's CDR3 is CASSEANGEQFF. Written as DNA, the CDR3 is TGTGCCAGCAGTGAAGCCAATGGGGAGCAGTTCTTC.

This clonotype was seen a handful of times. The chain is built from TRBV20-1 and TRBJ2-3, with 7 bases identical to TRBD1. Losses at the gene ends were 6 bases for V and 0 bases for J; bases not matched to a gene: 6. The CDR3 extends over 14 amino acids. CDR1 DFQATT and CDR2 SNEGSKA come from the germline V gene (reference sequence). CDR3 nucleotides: TGCAGTGCCACAGGGGAATGGAGCACAGATACGCAGTATTTT. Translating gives CSATGEWSTDTQYF.

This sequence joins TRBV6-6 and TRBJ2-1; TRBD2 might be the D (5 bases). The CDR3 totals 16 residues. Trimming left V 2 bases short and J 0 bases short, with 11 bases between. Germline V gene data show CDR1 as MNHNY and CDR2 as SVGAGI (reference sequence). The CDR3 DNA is TGTGCCAGCAGTTACGCCCCGGGAACCTCCTACAATGAGCAGTTCTTC. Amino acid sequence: CASSYAPGTSYNEQFF.